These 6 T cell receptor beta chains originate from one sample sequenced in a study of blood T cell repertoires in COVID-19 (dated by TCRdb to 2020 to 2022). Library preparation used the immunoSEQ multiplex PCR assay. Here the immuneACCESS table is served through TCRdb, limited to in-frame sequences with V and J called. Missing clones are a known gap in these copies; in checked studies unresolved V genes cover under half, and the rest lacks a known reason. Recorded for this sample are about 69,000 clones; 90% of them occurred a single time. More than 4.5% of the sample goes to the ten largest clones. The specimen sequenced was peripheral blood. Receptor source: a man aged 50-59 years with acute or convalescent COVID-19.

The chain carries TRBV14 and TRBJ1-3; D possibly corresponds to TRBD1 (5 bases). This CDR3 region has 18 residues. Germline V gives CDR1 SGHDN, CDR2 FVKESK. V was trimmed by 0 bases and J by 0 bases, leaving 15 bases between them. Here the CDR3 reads CASSQDRGTLSSGNTIYF. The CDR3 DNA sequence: TGTGCCAGCAGCCAAGATCGGGGGACTCTGAGCTCTGGAAACACCATATATTTT.

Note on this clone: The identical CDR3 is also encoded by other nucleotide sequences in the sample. CDR3 DNA: TGTGCCACCAGCAGAGGTGAACTAGCGGGAGGTACAGATACGCAGTATTTT. Amino acids: CATSRGELAGGTDTQYF. The chain carries TRBV15 and TRBJ2-3; 12 nucleotides align to TRBD2. This CDR3 is 17 amino acids long. With V trimmed by 1 base and J by 3 bases, 5 bases remained unmatched. Germline CDR1 reads LNHNV; CDR2 reads YYDKDF (reference sequence).

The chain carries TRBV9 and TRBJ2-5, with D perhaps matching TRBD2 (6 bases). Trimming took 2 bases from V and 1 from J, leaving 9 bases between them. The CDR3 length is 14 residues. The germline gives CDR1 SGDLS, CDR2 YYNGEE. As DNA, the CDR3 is TGTGCCAGCAGCGTTAGCGGACTCCAAGAGACCCAGTACTTC. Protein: CASSVSGLQETQYF. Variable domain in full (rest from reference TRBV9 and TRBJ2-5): DSGVTQTPKHLITATGQRVTLRCSPRSGDLSVYWYQQSLDQGLQFLIQYYNGEERAKGNILERFSAQQFPDLHSELNLSSLELGDSALYFCASSVSGLQETQYFGPGTRLLVL.

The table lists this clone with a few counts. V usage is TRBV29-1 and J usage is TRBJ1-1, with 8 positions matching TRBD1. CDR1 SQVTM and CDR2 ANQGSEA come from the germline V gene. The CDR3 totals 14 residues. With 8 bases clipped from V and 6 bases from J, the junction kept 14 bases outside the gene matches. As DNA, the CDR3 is TGCAGCTTCCTAGGACAGGGCGTAACCCCTGAAGCTTTCTTT. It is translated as CSFLGQGVTPEAFF.

As DNA, the CDR3 is TGTGCCAGCATTCGACGGGGGGACCAGCCCCAGCATTTT. Amino acid sequence: CASIRRGDQPQHF. The V call is TRBV6-5, the J call TRBJ1-5, with D maybe TRBD1 (5 bases). Trimming removed 7 bases from V and 7 bases from J, with 14 bases in between. Germline V lookup: CDR1 MNHEY, CDR2 SVGAGI. The CDR3 extends over 13 amino acids.

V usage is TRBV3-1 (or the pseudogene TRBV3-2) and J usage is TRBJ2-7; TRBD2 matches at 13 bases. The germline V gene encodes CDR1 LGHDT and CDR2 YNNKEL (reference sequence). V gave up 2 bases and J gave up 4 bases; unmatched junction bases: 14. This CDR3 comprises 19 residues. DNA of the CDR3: TGTGCCAGCAGCCAAACTAGCGGGAGGGCCTTAATCTCTTTGTACGAGCAGTACTTC. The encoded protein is CASSQTSGRALISLYEQYF.